This paragraph covers one T cell receptor (beta chain) sequence. The data belong to a study of blood T cell repertoires in COVID-19. Looking at the study overall: Samples taken during acute and convalescent COVID-19 were collected in the United States, Italy and Spain. PBMCs, B-cell-depleted T cells, or T cells provided the cDNA or gDNA that made up the material.

Authors' processing steps: Estimation of nucleated cell counts relied on the amplification of reference gene primers. Clones were sequenced by immunoSEQ multiplex PCR, and TCRdb holds only the in-frame ones, with some missing. D and trimming come from the DNA, and the V and J calls and clone size come from that table. Of approximately 100,000 clones in the sample, about 80% were seen once. Sequencing was performed on peripheral blood. This clonotype was sampled from an older woman with acute or convalescent COVID-19.

The CDR3 sequence: CASSILSSGASTDTQYF. The CDR3, as DNA: TGTGCCAGCAGCATATTAAGTAGCGGGGCCAGCACAGATACGCAGTATTTT. This chain connects TRBV7-8 to TRBJ2-3; 8 bases align to TRBD2. CDR3 length equals 17 residues. Trimming at V came to 5 bases and at J to 0 bases, leaving 10 bases not matched to a gene. Germline V gene sequence: CDR1 SGHVS, CDR2 FQNEAQ.